The present T cell receptor (beta chain) was sequenced within a study of T cells in Graves' hyperthyroidism and ophthalmopathy. V was clipped by 2 bases and J by 5 bases, with 12 bases between them. The length of the CDR3 is 13 residues. Germline values: CDR1 GTSNPN, CDR2 SVGIG (reference sequence). The PBMCs were sourced from fresh peripheral blood (less than 11 ml). Amplification targeted TCR beta CDR3 regions from RNA transcripts. In the first-round RT-PCR of the TCR CDR3, the HTBI primer set was used. MiXCR was run by TCRdb on the multiplex PCR reads, yielding one entry per CDR3 protein. The table lists hundreds of thousands of distinct CDR3 sequences, about 14% of them singletons.

Input material: blood. The chain recombines TRBV30 with TRBJ2-5; D is undetermined. The receptor comes from a woman aged 40 to 55 with Graves' ophthalmopathy. CDR3 sequence reads: CAWSPPDRETQYF. CDR3 sequence (DNA): TGTGCCTGGAGTCCCCCCGATCGGGAGACCCAGTACTTC.